A selection of T cell receptor beta chains follows, all from one sample in a study of blood T cell repertoires in COVID-19. Clones were read by immunoSEQ multiplex PCR, and TCRdb kept only the in-frame ones, dropping some. The sample holds roughly 290,000 clones; 70% to 90% are singletons and the top ten take about 0.9%. Specimen: peripheral blood. The source of these receptors is a human donor with COVID-19, enrolled during active disease. The donor label of this sample is uncertain. Both conserved end residues are part of each CDR3. The order of the fields is J gene, D gene, V gene, CDR3 length, clone size, CDR3 DNA, CDR3 protein. The D gene is left open where the match is weak. Some rows mark clone size as missing; the rest say once, few, many or name a class of expanded clone.

j_gene: TRBJ1-4; d_gene: NA; v_gene: TRBV7-9; len: 15; abundance: NA; CDR3nt: TGTGCCAGCAGCCCCTGGGCCTCAACGGGAGGAAAACTGTTTTTT; CDR3aa: CASSPWASTGGKLFF
j_gene: TRBJ2-7; d_gene: TRBD2; v_gene: TRBV27; len: 15; abundance: NA; CDR3nt: TGTGCCAGCAGTCCTTTGCGGGAGGCAACCTACGAGCAGTACTTC; CDR3aa: CASSPLREATYEQYF
j_gene: TRBJ1-1; d_gene: NA; v_gene: TRBV12-3/TRBV12-4; len: 13; abundance: NA; CDR3nt: TGTGCCAGCAGACTTCTTCCAGGGCAGGGGGCTTTCTTT; CDR3aa: CASRLLPGQGAFF
j_gene: TRBJ2-1; d_gene: NA; v_gene: TRBV4-3; len: 16; abundance: NA; CDR3nt: TGCGCCAGCAGCCGCCAAGCAGGGATTTCCTACAATGAGCAGTTCTTC; CDR3aa: CASSRQAGISYNEQFF
j_gene: TRBJ1-4; d_gene: TRBD1; v_gene: TRBV29-1; len: 15; abundance: NA; CDR3nt: TGCAGCGTTGAAGACCGGAACAGGGGTGGCGAAAAACTGTTTTTT; CDR3aa: CSVEDRNRGGEKLFF
j_gene: TRBJ2-3; d_gene: NA; v_gene: TRBV6-5; len: 15; abundance: NA; CDR3nt: TGTGCCAGCACCAAGGGTAGCGGAGTAGGGGATACGCAGTATTTT; CDR3aa: CASTKGSGVGDTQYF
j_gene: TRBJ2-1; d_gene: TRBD2; v_gene: TRBV7-2; len: 16; abundance: NA; CDR3nt: TGTGCCAGCAGCCCCGGGGCGGGAGGGCCTTTAGATGAGCAGTTCTTC; CDR3aa: CASSPGAGGPLDEQFF
j_gene: TRBJ2-2; d_gene: NA; v_gene: TRBV7-7; len: 13; abundance: many; CDR3nt: TGTGCTAGCAGCTTATCGGGCACCGGGGAGCTGTTTTTT; CDR3aa: CASSLSGTGELFF
j_gene: TRBJ2-7; d_gene: NA; v_gene: TRBV4-1; len: 16; abundance: NA; CDR3nt: TGCGCCAGCAGCCAAGGGGGAGGCGGTCTCTCCTACGAGCAGTACTTC; CDR3aa: CASSQGGGGLSYEQYF
j_gene: TRBJ1-3; d_gene: NA; v_gene: TRBV27; len: 18; abundance: NA; CDR3nt: TGTGCCAGCAGTTCCGTCTCAAACCCGGGACTCTCTGGAAACACCATATATTTT; CDR3aa: CASSSVSNPGLSGNTIYF
j_gene: TRBJ1-5; d_gene: NA; v_gene: TRBV5-6; len: 13; abundance: NA; CDR3nt: TGTGCCAGCAGCTCCATCCAGGGTGAGCCCCAGCATTTT; CDR3aa: CASSSIQGEPQHF
j_gene: TRBJ1-2; d_gene: NA; v_gene: TRBV6-5; len: 14; abundance: few; CDR3nt: TGTGCCAGCGGGGGAGCGGGAGGTGCCTATGGCTACACCTTC; CDR3aa: CASGGAGGAYGYTF
j_gene: TRBJ1-3; d_gene: NA; v_gene: TRBV5-1; len: 15; abundance: NA; CDR3nt: TGCGCCAGCAGCTTGGGACAGGCTGCTGGAAACACCATATATTTT; CDR3aa: CASSLGQAAGNTIYF
j_gene: TRBJ2-1; d_gene: TRBD1; v_gene: TRBV24-1; len: 16; abundance: NA; CDR3nt: TGTGCCACCAGTGACTCCGGGACAGGAAGATACAATGAGCAGTTCTTC; CDR3aa: CATSDSGTGRYNEQFF
j_gene: TRBJ1-6; d_gene: NA; v_gene: TRBV7-9; len: 12; abundance: once; CDR3nt: TGTGCCAGCAGCTTGAGTAATTCACCCCTCCACTTT; CDR3aa: CASSLSNSPLHF
j_gene: TRBJ1-1; d_gene: TRBD1; v_gene: TRBV10-2; len: 16; abundance: NA; CDR3nt: TGCGCCAGCAGCGCCAGGGACAGGGGGCCCAACACTGAAGCTTTCTTT; CDR3aa: CASSARDRGPNTEAFF
j_gene: TRBJ2-1; d_gene: NA; v_gene: TRBV20-1; len: 10; abundance: NA; CDR3nt: TGCAGTGCCACGCGGAATGAGCAGTTCTTC; CDR3aa: CSATRNEQFF
j_gene: TRBJ2-2; d_gene: TRBD2; v_gene: TRBV5-1; len: 16; abundance: NA; CDR3nt: TGCGCCAGCAGCCTACCAAGCGGGAGCGGCACCGGGGAGCTGTTTTTT; CDR3aa: CASSLPSGSGTGELFF
j_gene: TRBJ1-6; d_gene: NA; v_gene: TRBV30; len: 14; abundance: NA; CDR3nt: TGTGCCTCAACCGGCCGGGTTTTAGGTTCACCCCTCCACTTT; CDR3aa: CASTGRVLGSPLHF
j_gene: TRBJ2-7; d_gene: NA; v_gene: TRBV13; len: 12; abundance: few; CDR3nt: TGTGCCAGCAGTTTATTGACGGGCGAGCAGTACTTC; CDR3aa: CASSLLTGEQYF
j_gene: TRBJ2-3; d_gene: NA; v_gene: TRBV6-5; len: 12; abundance: NA; CDR3nt: TGTGCCAGCATCAGTAGCGCAGATACGCAGTATTTT; CDR3aa: CASISSADTQYF
j_gene: TRBJ1-6; d_gene: NA; v_gene: TRBV9; len: 15; abundance: NA; CDR3nt: TGTGCCAGCAGCGGGGCCGGGATCCATAATTCACCCCTCCACTTT; CDR3aa: CASSGAGIHNSPLHF
j_gene: TRBJ2-7; d_gene: NA; v_gene: TRBV28; len: 14; abundance: NA; CDR3nt: TGTGCCAGCAGTTTATGGGAGACGGCTCGGGAGCAGTACTTC; CDR3aa: CASSLWETAREQYF
j_gene: TRBJ1-2; d_gene: TRBD1; v_gene: TRBV14; len: 17; abundance: once; CDR3nt: TGTGCCAGCAGCCAAGAGTACGGGACAGGGTACGGAAGTGGCTACACCTTC; CDR3aa: CASSQEYGTGYGSGYTF
j_gene: TRBJ1-4; d_gene: NA; v_gene: TRBV7-2; len: 13; abundance: once; CDR3nt: TGTGCCAGCAGCCAGGTGATTAATGAAAAACTGTTTTTT; CDR3aa: CASSQVINEKLFF
j_gene: TRBJ2-2; d_gene: NA; v_gene: TRBV3-1/TRBV3-2; len: 16; abundance: NA; CDR3nt: TGTGCCAGCAGCTCCCGTCGAGTGCCGAACACCGGGGAGCTGTTTTTT; CDR3aa: CASSSRRVPNTGELFF
j_gene: TRBJ1-2; d_gene: TRBD1; v_gene: TRBV28; len: 13; abundance: NA; CDR3nt: TGTGCCAGCAGTCTTGGGACAGCTTATGGCTACACCTTC; CDR3aa: CASSLGTAYGYTF
j_gene: TRBJ1-5; d_gene: NA; v_gene: TRBV6-2/TRBV6-3; len: 20; abundance: NA; CDR3nt: TGTGCCAGCAGTTACTCGACGGTAGGGGTGGTCACAGCCTTCAATCAGCCCCAGCATTTT; CDR3aa: CASSYSTVGVVTAFNQPQHF
j_gene: TRBJ1-1; d_gene: NA; v_gene: TRBV19; len: 13; abundance: NA; CDR3nt: TGTGCCGCCACGAGCGGGACTTCCCTTGAAGCTTTCTTT; CDR3aa: CAATSGTSLEAFF
j_gene: TRBJ1-1; d_gene: NA; v_gene: TRBV12-3/TRBV12-4; len: 13; abundance: NA; CDR3nt: TGTGCCAGCACTCAAGACACGAACACTGAAGCTTTCTTT; CDR3aa: CASTQDTNTEAFF